This note documents a single T cell receptor (beta chain) sequence. Its target antigen remains unknown. No much larger clone is present one base from it, and per-base qualities are unavailable. These data are taken from a study of cytomegalovirus exposure and HLA in healthy donors (dated by TCRdb to about 2017). At the level of the whole study: According to an earlier analysis of 550 to 700 of the donors, some 180 million T cells yielded 90 million to 140 million unique TCR beta sequences and more than 250 Gb of sequence data. About 310 gigabases of sequencing data and approximately 85 million unique TCR sequences were included in an early release covering roughly 600 HLA-typed donors. Of the 350 to 400 genotyped donors, roughly 85% fell in the genetic ancestry cluster associated with self-reported Caucasian donors. The aim of the study was to test whether cataloging public T cell receptors could identify signatures of past pathogen exposure. The study used immunosequencing to profile the T cell repertoires of 600 to 850 subjects and linked those repertoires to cytomegalovirus serostatus. A separate validation cohort of approximately 130 different subjects was used in addition to the 666-subject first cohort. To predict cytomegalovirus infection status, the study brought together high-throughput TCR immunosequencing, statistical association of individual TCRs with disease status, and machine learning. A later analysis re-examined previously published TCR beta repertoires from just over 650 donors and added high-resolution HLA genotyping to investigate patterns of TCR occurrence. In the later analysis, no new phenotypic data were used to find candidate immune exposures; instead, reliance was placed on TCR beta sequences and their occurrence across donors. In an earlier analysis of 587 of the donors, high-throughput TCR beta sequencing was used to judge whether each TCR beta V gene segment behaved as functional or pseudogenic. Donor age, sex, ethnicity and CMV serostatus were collected together with the repertoire data. Genome-wide SNP genotypes for about 65% of the roughly 670 donors were used in a later genetic analysis, which treated that subset as a discovery cohort. All discovery cohort repertoires had been generated using a single sequencing platform. HLA typing included class I and class II loci at four-digit resolution. The number of typed donors differed by locus: roughly 620-640 for A, B, C, DRB1 and DQB1; approximately 520 for DQA1; fewer than 610 for DPA1; and some 430 for DPB1. Four or five DR-DQ haplotypes were handled as single units for association and clustering because linkage in the cohort was strong. On average, roughly 240,000 unique TCR beta nucleotide sequences were sequenced per donor among roughly 430 genotyped donors of the cohort, with 15% to 20% of those sequences being non-productive. Study-wide conclusions, independent of this receptor: The sequencing pipeline was judged likely to have produced a cluster of highly shared sequence variants as a technical artifact. The only immune exposure information available for the cohort was CMV serostatus. A later analysis found that HLA-associated TCR beta chains were more clonally expanded and had lower generation probabilities than equally common non-associated chains. Compared with the 666-donor mean, donors in an Asian-associated ancestry cluster had fewer N-insertions in productive TCRs, according to a later genetic analysis. A later analysis associated 16,951 TCR beta sequences with specific HLA alleles at a false discovery rate of 0.05. Three of the identified cytomegalovirus-associated TCR beta chains were confirmed in vitro to be specific for cytomegalovirus antigens. Only TCR beta chains were sequenced in this cohort, and the absence of alpha or paired-chain data limited detectable features. A later genetic analysis associated a missense DCLRE1C variant with V-gene and J-gene trimming of TCR beta chains, and an independent cohort replicated the association. When HLA alleles, especially DR and DQ, strongly co-occurred, attributing TCR associations to individual alleles was difficult. HLA typing was unavailable for some donors at each locus, so association tests used only the typed subset. A further reported finding was that TCR beta sequences accurately predicted the HLA-A and HLA-B alleles for most subjects in the first cohort. Broadly in line with IMGT annotations, most TCR beta V segments showed up in productive rearrangements about 87% or about 30% of the time in an earlier analysis of 450 to 750 of the donors. In a later analysis, the rate of TCR association differed among HLA loci, with DRB1 alleles having the most associated TCRs and HLA-C alleles having the fewest. According to the authors, the approach could potentially be generalized to other disease states and immunological phenotypes. The 87-base-pair reads could not distinguish some IMGT-functional V segments, including TRBV6-2 and TRBV6-3, so those segments were excluded. Roughly uniform sequencing depth across donors was assumed in presence/absence analyses, although this assumption may not hold. Because counts were too low, some 16 rarely observed V segments, including chromosome 9 orphons, were excluded from the earlier analysis of several hundred of the donors. The classifier was reported to diagnose cytomegalovirus status with high specificity and sensitivity in both the original cohort and the validation cohort. According to a later analysis, parvovirus B19, influenza, CMV and Epstein-Barr virus appeared linked to several top co-occurrence clusters. Across donors, most TCR sequences were observed very rarely, whereas some public TCRs were present in many individuals. According to a later analysis, most CMV-associated TCR beta chains appeared to be HLA-restricted, and the HLA associations seemed to be driven largely by CMV exposure. The study listed approximately 160 TCR beta chains as associated with cytomegalovirus. Linkage disequilibrium might explain the correlated functional status among segregating V segments, but an unknown experimental factor could not be ruled out.

Receptor libraries were prepared by the immunoSEQ multiplex PCR assay. For the multiplex PCR, a mixture combining 60 forward primers for TCR Vbeta segments and 13 reverse primers for TCR Jbeta segments was used. Amplification of the CDR3 region of rearranged TCR beta genes was performed with a multiplex PCR assay on genomic DNA. Amplified TCR beta libraries were sequenced as 87-base-pair reads on the Illumina HiSeq System. Turning to the authors' computational methods: In a later analysis, roughly 80 million unique TCR beta chains were counted across the 666 repertoires, and roughly 11 million of these chains were shared by at least two donors. Raw reads were error-corrected and collapsed into unique sequences by a nearest-neighbor algorithm in which closely related sequences were merged to remove PCR and sequencing errors. Alignment of CDR3 sequences to IMGT reference sequences was used to assign V, D and J gene segments. For a sequence to be retained, at least a six-nucleotide match to both a V gene segment and a J gene segment was required. Rearrangements were called productive when the CDR3 lacked stop codons and stayed in frame with V and J; all others were non-productive. Following IMGT convention, CDR3 was defined as the stretch from the second conserved V-encoded cysteine to the conserved J-encoded phenylalanine. The earlier analysis of 587 of the donors excluded sequences that lacked an unambiguous match to a single V gene segment. In an earlier analysis of a few hundred of the donors, V segments were called functional above 56.7% productive rearrangements and were called segregating when the between-donor standard deviation exceeded 5%. A statistical classification framework was built for diagnosing cytomegalovirus status from the catalog of TCR beta chain sequences. In a later analysis, TCR nucleotide sequences were compared against IMGT/GENE-DB human TR gene sequences so that V and J genes could be assigned. In a later analysis, CDR3 sequences and most-parsimonious VDJ recombination scenarios were assigned using the TCRdist pipeline. In a later analysis, each TCR beta chain was defined by its CDR3 amino acid sequence together with its V-gene family, and reads lacking a unique V-gene family were excluded. To address suspected cross-contamination and a sequencing artifact, a later analysis removed a few hundred highly shared, low-generation-probability nucleotide sequences. A later analysis calculated a clonal expansion index for each public chain from normalized within-repertoire ranks of inferred template counts. A later analysis computed generation probabilities with a VDJ recombination model fitted to out-of-frame rearrangements, and checked the results against IGoR. In a later analysis, TCR-TCR, TCR-HLA and TCR-CMV co-occurrence was scored with hypergeometric tests, and a repertoire-size bias correction was applied to TCR pairs. False discovery rates were estimated in a later analysis by permuting HLA or CMV assignments 20 times. In a later analysis, co-occurring TCRs were grouped with DBSCAN, and TCRdist sequence similarity was added when clustering was performed within HLA-allele-positive subsets. Repertoires with fewer than 30,000 or more than 120,000 public chains, plus five repertoires with anomalous nucleotide sharing, were excluded from co-occurrence clustering. In TCRdb, the immuneACCESS table is reduced to in-frame sequences with V and J assigned. These tables do not hold every clone; where another copy was compared, an unresolved V gene accounts for under half, and the others remain unexplained. The DNA was the basis for D and trimming; V, J and clone size are from that table. Recorded for this sample are under 250,000 clones; roughly 78% of them occurred a single time. The ten top clones hold approximately 4.4% of the sample.

Trimming takes 4 bases off V and 5 bases off J; junction bases not matched to a gene: 7. Counted from cysteine to phenylalanine, this CDR3 has 13 amino acids. Left in the record is the CDR3 DNA by itself, 39 bases read in frame from the first base. CDR1 and CDR2 were assigned from the germline V gene as SQVTM and ANQGSEA. The cohort consisted of 666 healthy bone marrow donors. At the time of sampling, every cohort member was nominally healthy, though immune exposures that went unrecorded were likely present. The donor tested CMV seropositive, placing the donor among the roughly 270 seropositive members of the cohort. Each donor provided a peripheral blood sample, and peripheral blood mononuclear cells were used for TCR beta sequencing. Genomic DNA extraction from the blood cell samples was performed with the Qiagen DNeasy Blood Extraction Kit.

Sequenced input: PBMCs. This clonotype originated in a woman aged 25 to 39 in good health and CMV-seropositive. The chain was built from TRBV29-1 and TRBJ2-5, with 7 bases aligning to TRBD1. The base sequence is TGCAGCGTTGTGATGACAGGGTTGGAGACCCAGTACTTC. The translation is CSVVMTGLETQYF.